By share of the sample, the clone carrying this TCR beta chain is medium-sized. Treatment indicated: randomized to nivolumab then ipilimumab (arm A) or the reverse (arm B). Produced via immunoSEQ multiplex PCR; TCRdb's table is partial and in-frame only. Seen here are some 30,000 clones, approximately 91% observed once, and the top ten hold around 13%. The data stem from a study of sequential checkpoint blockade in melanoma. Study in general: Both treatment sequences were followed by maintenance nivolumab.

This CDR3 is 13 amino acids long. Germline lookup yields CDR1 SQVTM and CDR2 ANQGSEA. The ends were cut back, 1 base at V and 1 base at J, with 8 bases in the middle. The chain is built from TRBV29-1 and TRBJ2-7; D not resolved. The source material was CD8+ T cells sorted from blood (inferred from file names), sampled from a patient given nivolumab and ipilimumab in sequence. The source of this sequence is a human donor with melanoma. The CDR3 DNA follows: TGCAGCGTTGAAGGTGGGCAGTCCTACGAGCAGTACTTC. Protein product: CSVEGGQSYEQYF.